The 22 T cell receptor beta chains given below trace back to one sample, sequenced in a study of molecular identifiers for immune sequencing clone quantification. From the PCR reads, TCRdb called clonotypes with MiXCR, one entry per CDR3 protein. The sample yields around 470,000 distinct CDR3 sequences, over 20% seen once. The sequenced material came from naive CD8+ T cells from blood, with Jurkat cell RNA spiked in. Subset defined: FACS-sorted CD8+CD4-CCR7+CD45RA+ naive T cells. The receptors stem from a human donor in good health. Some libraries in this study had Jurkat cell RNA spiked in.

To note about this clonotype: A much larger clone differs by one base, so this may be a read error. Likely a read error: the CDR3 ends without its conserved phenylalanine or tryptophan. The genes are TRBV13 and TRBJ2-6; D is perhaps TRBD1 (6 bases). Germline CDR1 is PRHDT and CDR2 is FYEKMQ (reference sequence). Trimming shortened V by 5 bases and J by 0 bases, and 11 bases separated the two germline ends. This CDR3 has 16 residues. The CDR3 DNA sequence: TGTGCCAGCAGCACCCGACAGGTCTCTGGGGCCAACGTCCTGACTTCC. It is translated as CASSTRQVSGANVLTS.

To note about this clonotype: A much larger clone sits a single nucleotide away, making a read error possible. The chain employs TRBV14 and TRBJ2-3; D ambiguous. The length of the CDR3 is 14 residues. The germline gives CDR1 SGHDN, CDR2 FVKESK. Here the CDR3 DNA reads TGTGCCGGCAGCCCAAGCCTAAGTGCAGATACGCAGTATTTT. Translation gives CAGSPSLSADTQYF.

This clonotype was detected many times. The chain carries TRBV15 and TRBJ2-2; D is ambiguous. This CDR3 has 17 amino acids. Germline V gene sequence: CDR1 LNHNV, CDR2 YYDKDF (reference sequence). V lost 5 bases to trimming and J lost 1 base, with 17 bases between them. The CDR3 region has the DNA TGTGCCACCAGCGGATTCGACCTGGGATTGAACACCGGGGAGCTGTTTTTT. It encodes CATSGFDLGLNTGELFF.

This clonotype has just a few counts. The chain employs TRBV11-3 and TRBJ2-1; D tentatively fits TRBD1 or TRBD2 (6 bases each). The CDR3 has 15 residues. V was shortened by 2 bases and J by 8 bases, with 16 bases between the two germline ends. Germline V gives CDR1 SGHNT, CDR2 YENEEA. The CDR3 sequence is CASSLTGGRGYEQFF. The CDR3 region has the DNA TGTGCCAGCAGCTTAACCGGGGGCCGGGGGTATGAGCAGTTCTTC.

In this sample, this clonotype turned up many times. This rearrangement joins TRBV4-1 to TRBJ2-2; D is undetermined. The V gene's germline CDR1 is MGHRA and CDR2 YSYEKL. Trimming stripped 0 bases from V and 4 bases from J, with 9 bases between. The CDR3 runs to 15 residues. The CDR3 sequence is CASSQDGLGTGELFF. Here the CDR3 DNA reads TGCGCCAGCAGCCAAGATGGGTTGGGCACCGGGGAGCTGTTTTTT.

CDR3 protein: CASTADGVAPDTQYF. The CDR3 nucleotides are TGTGCCAGCACCGCGGATGGTGTTGCTCCAGATACGCAGTATTTT. This rearrangement joins TRBV6-5 to TRBJ2-3, with D unclear. The CDR3 spans 15 residues. Germline V gene sequence: CDR1 MNHEY, CDR2 SVGAGI. The ends were cut back, 7 bases at V and 4 bases at J, with 18 bases in the middle.

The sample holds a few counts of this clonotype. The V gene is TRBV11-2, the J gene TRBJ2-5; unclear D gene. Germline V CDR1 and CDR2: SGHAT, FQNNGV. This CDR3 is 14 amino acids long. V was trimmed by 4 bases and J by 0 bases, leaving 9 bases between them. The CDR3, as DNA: TGTGCCAGCAGCTCCCTGGCATACCAAGAGACCCAGTACTTC. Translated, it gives CASSSLAYQETQYF.

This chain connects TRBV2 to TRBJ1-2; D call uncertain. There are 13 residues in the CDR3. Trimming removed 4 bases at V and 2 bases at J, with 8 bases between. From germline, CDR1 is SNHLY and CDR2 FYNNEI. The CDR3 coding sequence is TGTGCCAGCAGTGTCTCGGAGAACTATGGCTACACCTTC. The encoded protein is CASSVSENYGYTF.

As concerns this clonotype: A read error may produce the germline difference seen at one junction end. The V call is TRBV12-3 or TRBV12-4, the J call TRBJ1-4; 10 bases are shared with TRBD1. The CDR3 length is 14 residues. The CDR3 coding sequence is TGTGCCAGCAGCAGGGACAGGGGAAATGAAAGACTGTTTTTT. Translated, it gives CASSRDRGNERLFF.

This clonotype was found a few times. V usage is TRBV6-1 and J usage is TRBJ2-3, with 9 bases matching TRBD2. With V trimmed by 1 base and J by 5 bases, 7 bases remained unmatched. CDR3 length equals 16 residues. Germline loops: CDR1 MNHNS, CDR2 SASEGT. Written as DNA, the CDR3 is TGTGCCAGCAGTGAAGTCCTAGCGGGGTACCGAGATACGCAGTATTTT. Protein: CASSEVLAGYRDTQYF.

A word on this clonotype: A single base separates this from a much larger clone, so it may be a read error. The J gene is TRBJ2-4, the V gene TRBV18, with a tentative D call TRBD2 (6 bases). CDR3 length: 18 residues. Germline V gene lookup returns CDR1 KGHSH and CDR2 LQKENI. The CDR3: CASSPPWQAGPAKSIQYF. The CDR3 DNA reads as TGTGCCAGCTCACCACCGTGGCAGGCGGGACCTGCCAAAAGCATTCAGTACTTC.

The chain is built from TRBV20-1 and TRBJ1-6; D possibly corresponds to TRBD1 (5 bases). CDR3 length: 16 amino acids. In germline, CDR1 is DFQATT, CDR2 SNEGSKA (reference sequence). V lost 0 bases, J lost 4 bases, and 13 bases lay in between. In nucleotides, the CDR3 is TGCAGTGCTAGAGATAGAGGGGAAGGGTATAATTCACCCCTCCACTTT. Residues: CSARDRGEGYNSPLHF.

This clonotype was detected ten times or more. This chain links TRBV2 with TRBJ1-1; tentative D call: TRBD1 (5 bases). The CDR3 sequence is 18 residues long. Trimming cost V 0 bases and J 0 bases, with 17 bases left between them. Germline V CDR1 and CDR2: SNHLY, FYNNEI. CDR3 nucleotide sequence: TGTGCCAGCAGTGAAGCGCTTTCAGGGATCTGGGTGAACACTGAAGCTTTCTTT. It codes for CASSEALSGIWVNTEAFF.

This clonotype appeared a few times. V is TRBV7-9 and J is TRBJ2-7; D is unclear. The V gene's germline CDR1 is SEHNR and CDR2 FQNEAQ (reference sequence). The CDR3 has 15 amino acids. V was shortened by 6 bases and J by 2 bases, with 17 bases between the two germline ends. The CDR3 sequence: CASSISTGYPYEQYF. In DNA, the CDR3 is TGTGCCAGCAGTATCTCGACGGGCTACCCCTACGAGCAGTACTTC.

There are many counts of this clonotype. The CDR3 here is CASRTFGNQPQHF. In nucleotides, the CDR3 is TGTGCCAGCAGGACCTTTGGCAATCAGCCCCAGCATTTT. V gene TRBV6-6 combines with J gene TRBJ1-5; no clear D. Between the trimmed V and J ends, which lost 6 bases and 2 bases, there was a span of 8 bases. Germline V gene sequence: CDR1 MNHNY, CDR2 SVGAGI (reference sequence). This CDR3 is 13 amino acids long.

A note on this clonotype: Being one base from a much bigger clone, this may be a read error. The chain's CDR3 is CASGLALTPGAAQYF. For the CDR3, the DNA is TGTGCCAGCGGTTTAGCTTTGACCCCCGGGGCGGCCCAGTACTTC. The V gene is TRBV12-3 or TRBV12-4, the J gene TRBJ2-5; the D call may be TRBD1 or TRBD2 (5 bases each). The length of the CDR3 is 15 residues.

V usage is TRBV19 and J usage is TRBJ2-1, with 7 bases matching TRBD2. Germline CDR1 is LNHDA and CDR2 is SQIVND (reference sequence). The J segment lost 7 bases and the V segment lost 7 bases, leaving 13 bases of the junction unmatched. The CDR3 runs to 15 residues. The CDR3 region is CASTWGAGLVNEQFF. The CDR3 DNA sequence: TGTGCCAGTACTTGGGGAGCGGGATTGGTAAATGAGCAGTTCTTC.

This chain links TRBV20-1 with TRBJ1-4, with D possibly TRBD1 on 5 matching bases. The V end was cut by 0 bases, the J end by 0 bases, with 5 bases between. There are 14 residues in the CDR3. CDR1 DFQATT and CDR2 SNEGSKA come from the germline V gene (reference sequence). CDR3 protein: CSAREGATNEKLFF. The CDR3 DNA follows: TGCAGTGCTAGAGAAGGGGCAACTAATGAAAAACTGTTTTTT.

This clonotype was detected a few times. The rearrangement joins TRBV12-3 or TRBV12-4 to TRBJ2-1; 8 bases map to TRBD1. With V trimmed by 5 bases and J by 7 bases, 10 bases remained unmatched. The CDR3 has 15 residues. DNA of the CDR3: TGTGCCAGCAGTGATTCAGGGGGCGCCAGGAATGAGCAGTTCTTC. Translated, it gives CASSDSGGARNEQFF.

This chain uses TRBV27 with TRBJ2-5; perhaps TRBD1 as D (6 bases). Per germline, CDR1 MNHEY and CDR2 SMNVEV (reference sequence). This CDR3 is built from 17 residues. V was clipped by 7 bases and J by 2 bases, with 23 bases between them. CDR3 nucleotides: TGTGCCAGCAACCCTGGTCCGACAGGCCGAACTCAAGAGACCCAGTACTTC. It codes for CASNPGPTGRTQETQYF.

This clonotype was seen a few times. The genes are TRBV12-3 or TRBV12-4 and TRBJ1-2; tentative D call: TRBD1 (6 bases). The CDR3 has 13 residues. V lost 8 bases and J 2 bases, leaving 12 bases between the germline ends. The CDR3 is CASLGQGNYGYTF. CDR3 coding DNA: TGTGCCAGCCTGGGGCAGGGGAACTATGGCTACACCTTC.

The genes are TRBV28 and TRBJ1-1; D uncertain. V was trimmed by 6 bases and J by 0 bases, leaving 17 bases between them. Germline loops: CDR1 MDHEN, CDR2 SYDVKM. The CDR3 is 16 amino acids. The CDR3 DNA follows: TGTGCCAGCAGCTCAATTGAAAAATTAATGAACACTGAAGCTTTCTTT. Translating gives CASSSIEKLMNTEAFF. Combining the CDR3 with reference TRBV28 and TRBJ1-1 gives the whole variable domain DVKVTQSSRYLVKRTGEKVFLECVQDMDHENMFWYRQDPGLGLRLIYFSYDVKMKEKGDIPEGYSVSREKKERFSLILESASTNQTSMYLCASSSIEKLMNTEAFFGQGTRLTVV.